This TCR beta chain was obtained from a study of T cell repertoires in cytomegalovirus infection. Study in general: Public TCR beta signatures marked donors with CMV infection and the matching HLA. Study findings and constraints: The response measured ex vivo was dominated by TCR beta clonotypes (HLA-C-restricted and CMV-specific).

On this clonotype itself: Its antigen is unknown.

TCRdb processed the reads anew with MiXCR; each CDR3 protein has one entry. The table includes about 160,000 distinct CDR3 sequences, about 20% detected once. This CDR3 is built from 15 residues. Trimming removed 5 bases from V and 4 bases from J, with 15 bases in between. The germline V gene has CDR1 SGHAT and CDR2 FQNNGV. The TCR originated in a human donor in good health (CMV status not recorded). Some clones in this sample may be carry-over from other donors' samples. Sequencing used CD8+ T cells from cultured PBMCs, obtained from culture after CMV antigen stimulation. This chain joins TRBV11-2 and TRBJ1-3; D may be TRBD1 (5 bases). The CDR3 protein is CASSGTRGLGNTIYF. The CDR3, as DNA: TGTGCCAGCAGCGGTACAAGGGGTCTCGGAAACACCATATATTTT.